This entry lists 29 T cell receptor beta chains sequenced from one sample in a study of glioma-infiltrating T cells. TCR alpha and beta CDR3 regions were amplified from RNA using iRepertoire nested multiplex PCR. TCRdb analysed the multiplex PCR reads with MiXCR anew, one entry per CDR3 protein. The table lists a few hundred thousand distinct CDR3 sequences, 41% of them singletons. The material sequenced was glioma tissue, nonneoplastic brain tissue, or PBMCs (not recorded which). Every receptor here comes from a human donor with low-grade glioma or glioblastoma, undergoing nonglioma brain surgery, or in good health (not recorded which).

This clonotype has a count of ten or more. CDR3 region: CSARAPGGAANEQFF. Here the CDR3 DNA reads TGCAGTGCTAGAGCCCCAGGGGGAGCGGCGAATGAGCAGTTCTTC. J is TRBJ2-1 and V is TRBV20-1, with TRBD1 matching 7 bases. From germline, CDR1 is DFQATT and CDR2 SNEGSKA (reference sequence). This CDR3 is 15 amino acids long. The J segment lost 7 bases and the V segment lost 1 base, leaving 10 bases of the junction unmatched.

The chain uses TRBV4-2 and TRBJ2-5; TRBD1 matches at 11 bases. CDR3 length: 15 residues. Germline CDR1 and CDR2: LGHNA and YNFKEQ. The V gene end was trimmed by 1 base and the J gene end by 5 bases; junction bases not matched to a gene: 3. The CDR3 loop reads CASSQGGQGDETQYF. In DNA form, the CDR3 reads TGTGCCAGCAGCCAAGGGGGACAGGGGGACGAGACCCAGTACTTC.

In its sample, this clonotype was seen once. The rearrangement joins TRBV29-1 to TRBJ1-2; D might be TRBD1 (6 bases). The CDR3 is made up of 13 amino acids. Germline loops: CDR1 SQVTM, CDR2 ANQGSEA. The V and J ends lost 3 bases and 4 bases respectively, with 12 bases between them. The CDR3 DNA follows: TGCAGCGTTGATGGGGGGCAGGGCTATGGCTACACCTTC. This translates into CSVDGGQGYGYTF.

As to this clonotype: A much larger clonotype is one base distant, so this may be a read error. The chain combines TRBV6-1 with TRBJ2-7; TRBD2 agrees at 11 bases. CDR1 and CDR2 (germline): MNHNS, SASEGT. This CDR3 is 14 amino acids long. CDR3 sequence (DNA): TGTGCCACCGGTAGCGGGAGGGCCTCCTGCGAGCAGTACTTC. Translating gives CATGSGRASCEQYF.

This clonotype was observed at least ten times. The chain has TRBV20-1 and TRBJ1-1; D unclear. Germline values: CDR1 DFQATT, CDR2 SNEGSKA (reference sequence). Trimming left V 0 bases short and J 8 bases short, with 10 bases between. The CDR3 is 12 amino acids. The CDR3 spells CSARDPGSEAFF. In DNA, the CDR3 is TGCAGTGCTAGAGATCCGGGATCGGAAGCTTTCTTT.

The chain couples TRBV6-8 to TRBJ2-7, with TRBD1 as a possible D gene (6 bases). V gave up 0 bases and J gave up 2 bases, with 8 bases separating them. The CDR3 consists of 14 residues. The germline CDR1 and CDR2 sequences are MNHGY and SAAAGT. CDR3 sequence (DNA): TGTGCCAGCAGTTACTCGAACAGGGCCTACGAGCAGTACTTC. It yields the protein CASSYSNRAYEQYF.

On this clonotype itself: A junction end diverges from the germline sequence, so it may reflect a read error. The V and J genes are TRBV6-2 or TRBV6-3 and TRBJ1-3, with D unclear. Per the germline V gene, CDR1 is MNHEY and CDR2 is SVGEGT. The CDR3 covers 19 residues. DNA for the CDR3: TGTGCCAGCAGTTACACATCCGGGAGCTTCGCGGGCATTGGAAACACCATATGTTTT. It encodes CASSYTSGSFAGIGNTICF.

This clonotype was found a few times. The V and J genes are TRBV3-1 and TRBJ1-1; D unresolved. From germline, CDR1 is LGHDT and CDR2 YNNKEL (reference sequence). CDR3 size: 15 residues. V lost 3 bases and J lost 0, with 11 bases in between. CDR3: CASSQRSGMNTEAFF. DNA for the CDR3: TGTGCCAGCAGCCAGAGAAGTGGTATGAACACTGAAGCTTTCTTT.

Concerning this clonotype itself: Just one base apart from a much larger clone, this may be a read error. The chain carries TRBV6-2 or TRBV6-3 and TRBJ2-1; D perhaps matches TRBD2 (5 bases). Germline V lookup: CDR1 MNHEY, CDR2 SVGEGT. The CDR3 runs to 16 residues. The CDR3 region has the DNA TGTGCCAGCAGTGGCCAGAGGGATAGCTCCTACAATGAGGAGTTCTTC. It encodes CASSGQRDSSYNEEFF.

Details on this clonotype: The germline gene is not matched at one end of the junction; a read error may be the cause. The chain joins TRBV7-9 to TRBJ2-1, with D possibly called TRBD1 or TRBD2 (6 bases each). The germline V gene encodes CDR1 SEHNR and CDR2 FQNEAQ (reference sequence). CDR3 length: 14 residues. The CDR3: CASSANHGGYEQFF. CDR3 in DNA: TGTGCCAGCAGCGCGAACCACGGGGGCTATGAGCAGTTTTTC.

Note on this clonotype: A much larger clone differs by one base, so this may be a read error. The V call is TRBV15, the J call TRBJ1-5; a weak D match, TRBD1 (5 bases). CDR3 size: 15 residues. The V end was cut by 2 bases, the J end by 3 bases, with 11 bases between. Germline CDR1 reads LNHNV; CDR2 reads YYDKDF (reference sequence). CDR3 sequence reads: CATSRKGHNNQPQHF. The CDR3 DNA is TGTGCCACCAGCAGAAAAGGACACAACAATCAGCCCCAGCATTTT.

Only a few counts were recorded for this clonotype. J is TRBJ2-4 and V is TRBV5-4; a possible D gene is TRBD1 (5 bases). The ends were cut back, 2 bases at V and 8 bases at J, with 14 bases in the middle. The CDR3 is 14 amino acids. Germline CDR1 is SGHNT and CDR2 is YYREEE (reference sequence). CDR3 coding DNA: TGTGCCAGCAGCTTCAGGGATAGCCGGGACATTCAGTACTTC. It yields the protein CASSFRDSRDIQYF. Full variable domain (missing parts from reference TRBV5-4 and TRBJ2-4): ETGVTQSPTHLIKTRGQQVTLRCSSQSGHNTVSWYQQALGQGPQFIFQYYREEENGRGNFPPRFSGLQFPNYSSELNVNALELDDSALYLCASSFRDSRDIQYFGAGTRLSVL.

This clonotype was counted at least ten times. This chain links TRBV20-1 with TRBJ2-1, with 7 positions matching TRBD2. Germline trimming cut 4 bases from V and 3 bases from J; bases unmatched to any gene: 9. The CDR3 loop spans 15 amino acids. Germline lookup yields CDR1 DFQATT and CDR2 SNEGSKA (reference sequence). CDR3 sequence: CSAISPPGGYNEQFF. CDR3 nucleotides: TGCAGTGCTATTTCCCCCCCGGGAGGCTACAATGAGCAGTTCTTC.

As to this clonotype: Given a much more abundant clone one base away, this may be a read error. The rearrangement links TRBV14 to TRBJ1-1; D uncertain. The V and J ends lost 5 bases and 1 base respectively, with 5 bases between them. The germline V gene has CDR1 SGHDN and CDR2 FVKESK. The CDR3 contains 12 residues. CDR3 coding DNA: TGTGCCAGCAGCTCCACGAACACTGAAGCTTTCTTT. Protein product: CASSSTNTEAFF.

The chain links TRBV6-2 or TRBV6-3 to TRBJ1-3, with D unresolved. Looked up from germline, CDR1 is MNHEY and CDR2 is SVGEGT. CDR3 length equals 15 residues. Between the trimmed V and J ends, which lost 4 bases and 5 bases, there was a span of 15 bases. This CDR3 is CASSSPWERRNTIYF. CDR3 coding DNA: TGTGCCAGCAGTTCCCCGTGGGAGCGTAGAAACACCATATATTTT.

Of note for this clonotype: Germline is not matched at one junction end, which may reflect a read error. The chain recombines TRBV7-9 with TRBJ2-7; maybe TRBD2 (6 bases). Per germline, CDR1 SEHNR and CDR2 FQNEAQ (reference sequence). This CDR3 comprises 14 residues. CDR3 amino acids: CAGSLGRGSYEQYF. In DNA form, the CDR3 reads TGTGCCGGCAGCTTAGGGCGGGGCTCCTACGAGCAGTACTTC.

The chain combines TRBV11-2 with TRBJ2-1; D possibly corresponds to TRBD2 (5 bases). V was pared by 8 bases and J by 2 bases, with 16 bases between. Germline V gives CDR1 SGHAT, CDR2 FQNNGV. The CDR3 has 15 amino acids. CDR3 coding DNA: TGTGCCAGCTCTGGGGTAACGGGGACCTACAATGAGCAGTTCTTC. Protein sequence: CASSGVTGTYNEQFF.

In regard to this clonotype: A much more abundant neighbour one base away suggests this may be a read error. The chain recombines TRBV28 with TRBJ1-2, with D unresolved. Germline CDR1 and CDR2: MDHEN and SYDVKM. The CDR3 consists of 12 residues. The germline V and J ends were trimmed by 11 bases and 4 bases, with 14 bases remaining between them. CDR3 in DNA: TGTGCCGGTGAGGCGCGGGGCTATGGCTACACCTTC. Encoded protein: CAGEARGYGYTF.

V and J are TRBV25-1 and TRBJ2-7; no definite D call. Germline lookup yields CDR1 MGHDK and CDR2 SYGVNS. V dropped 0 bases and J dropped 4 bases, with 4 bases sitting between them. This CDR3 is 12 amino acids long. CDR3 sequence reads: CASSEYDYEQYF. The CDR3 nucleotides are TGTGCCAGCAGTGAATACGATTACGAGCAGTACTTC.

The chain recombines TRBV27 with TRBJ2-5; 12 positions match TRBD2. Per the germline V gene, CDR1 is MNHEY and CDR2 is SMNVEV (reference sequence). V was clipped by 5 bases and J by 5 bases; unmatched bases: 9. The CDR3 contains 16 residues. The CDR3 spells CASSHRTSGNLETQYF. The CDR3 coding sequence is TGTGCCAGCAGTCATAGGACTAGCGGGAATCTTGAGACCCAGTACTTC.

This clonotype came up many times. This CDR3 reads CASSWAGDEQFF. The CDR3 bases are TGTGCCAGCTCCTGGGCGGGGGATGAGCAGTTCTTC. V usage is TRBV27 and J usage is TRBJ2-1; 7 bases are shared with TRBD2. Germline V CDR1 and CDR2: MNHEY, SMNVEV (reference sequence). The trim removed 8 bases at V and 8 bases at J, leaving 6 bases unmatched. The CDR3 contains 12 residues.

The chain has TRBV13 and TRBJ1-1, with D unresolved. Germline V lookup: CDR1 PRHDT, CDR2 FYEKMQ (reference sequence). V gave up 4 bases and J gave up 11 bases, with 20 bases separating them. The CDR3 totals 14 residues. CDR3: CASSSGEGCWRAFF. The CDR3 DNA is TGTGCCAGCAGCTCCGGTGAAGGGTGCTGGAGGGCTTTCTTT.

This clonotype has only a few counts. The chain joins TRBV28 to TRBJ2-2; no firm D call. The CDR3 covers 15 residues. Per the germline V gene, CDR1 is MDHEN and CDR2 is SYDVKM. The V end lost 6 bases, the J end lost 4 bases, and 15 bases lay between the germline ends. CDR3: CASRDGPSSTGELFF. CDR3 bases: TGTGCCAGCAGAGACGGCCCCTCGAGCACCGGGGAGCTGTTTTTT.

The sample holds many counts of this clonotype. The gene calls are TRBV27 and TRBJ1-6; D remains ambiguous. Trimming removed 5 bases from V and 7 bases from J, with 9 bases in between. Germline V gene lookup returns CDR1 MNHEY and CDR2 SMNVEV (reference sequence). The CDR3 spans 13 residues. DNA for the CDR3: TGTGCCAGCAGTACAGCGGGGAATTCACCCCTCCACTTT. This codes for CASSTAGNSPLHF.

As to this clonotype: At one end the junction does not follow the germline gene, possibly because of a read error. The chain couples TRBV20-1 to TRBJ1-2; D not resolved. Germline V CDR1 and CDR2: DFQATT, SNEGSKA (reference sequence). CDR3 length: 13 residues. The CDR3 sequence: CNARDSTEYGYTF. In DNA form, the CDR3 reads TGCAATGCTAGAGATAGCACAGAATATGGCTACACCTTC.

Remarks on this clonotype: It may be a read error: a sequence one base away is much more abundant. V and J are TRBV27 and TRBJ2-3; tentative D call: TRBD1 (6 bases). The CDR3 runs to 15 residues. The germline V gene encodes CDR1 MNHEY and CDR2 SMNVEV (reference sequence). The CDR3 region is CASSPTLDSTDKQYF. CDR3 bases: TGTGCCAGCAGTCCTACCCTGGACAGCACAGATAAGCAGTATTTT.

The chain uses TRBV24-1 and TRBJ1-6; the D gene is possibly TRBD1 (5 bases). The germline V gene has CDR1 KGHDR and CDR2 SFDVKD. Trimming left V 6 bases short and J 7 bases short, with 18 bases between. The CDR3 totals 16 residues. The CDR3 region is CATSHPPRDGNSPLHF. CDR3 DNA sequence: TGTGCCACCAGTCACCCACCACGGGACGGAAATTCACCCCTCCACTTT.

Ten or more counts support this clonotype. The chain employs TRBV25-1 and TRBJ2-5; D unclear. The V and J ends lost 3 bases and 10 bases respectively, with 15 bases between them. The CDR3 has 13 amino acids. Germline V gene data show CDR1 as MGHDK and CDR2 as SYGVNS. The CDR3: CASSDFRRQGQYF. CDR3 DNA sequence: TGTGCCAGCAGTGATTTTAGGCGACAAGGCCAGTACTTC.

The chain is built from TRBV20-1 and TRBJ2-1, with TRBD2 identical over 14 bases. The CDR3 loop spans 15 amino acids. The V and J ends lost 6 bases and 5 bases, in that order; junction bases with no gene match: 6. Looked up from germline, CDR1 is DFQATT and CDR2 is SNEGSKA (reference sequence). CDR3 coding DNA: TGCAGTGCCACGGGACTAGCGGGGGTAGACAATGAGCAGTTCTTC. This codes for CSATGLAGVDNEQFF.